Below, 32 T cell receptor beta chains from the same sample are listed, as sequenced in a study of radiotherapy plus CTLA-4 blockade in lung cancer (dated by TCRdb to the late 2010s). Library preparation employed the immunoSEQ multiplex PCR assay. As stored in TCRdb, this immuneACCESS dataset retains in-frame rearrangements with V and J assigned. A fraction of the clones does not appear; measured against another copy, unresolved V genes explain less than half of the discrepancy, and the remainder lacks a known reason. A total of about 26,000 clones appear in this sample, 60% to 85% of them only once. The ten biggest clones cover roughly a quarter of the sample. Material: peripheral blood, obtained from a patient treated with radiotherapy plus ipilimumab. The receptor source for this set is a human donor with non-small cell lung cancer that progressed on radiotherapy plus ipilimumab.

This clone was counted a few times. CDR3 residues: CASSFYPGDTGELFF. CDR3 DNA: TGTGCCAGCAGCTTCTATCCAGGGGACACCGGGGAGCTGTTTTTT. The chain recombines TRBV5-6 with TRBJ2-2, with D maybe TRBD1 (6 bases). Germline values: CDR1 SGHDT, CDR2 YYEEEE. The V gene lost 2 bases and the J gene lost 3 bases, with 11 bases spanning the gap. There are 15 residues in the CDR3.

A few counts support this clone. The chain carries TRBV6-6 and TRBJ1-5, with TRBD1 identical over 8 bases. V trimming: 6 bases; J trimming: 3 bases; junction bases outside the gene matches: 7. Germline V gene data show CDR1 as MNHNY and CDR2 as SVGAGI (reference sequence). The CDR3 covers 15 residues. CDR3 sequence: CASSSTGATNQPQHF. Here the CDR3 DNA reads TGTGCCAGCAGCTCGACAGGGGCTACCAATCAGCCCCAGCATTTT.

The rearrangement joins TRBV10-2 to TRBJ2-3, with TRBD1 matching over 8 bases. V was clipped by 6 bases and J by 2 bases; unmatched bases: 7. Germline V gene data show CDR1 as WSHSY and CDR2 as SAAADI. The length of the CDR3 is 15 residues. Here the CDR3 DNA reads TGCGCCAGCAGCCGGACAGGGATGCCCACAGATACGCAGTATTTT. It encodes CASSRTGMPTDTQYF.

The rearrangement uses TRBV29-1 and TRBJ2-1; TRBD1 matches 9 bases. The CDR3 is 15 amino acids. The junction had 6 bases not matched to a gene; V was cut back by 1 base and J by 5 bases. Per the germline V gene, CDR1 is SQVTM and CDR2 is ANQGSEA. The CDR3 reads CSVEVGQGIDNEQFF. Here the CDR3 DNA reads TGCAGCGTTGAAGTAGGACAGGGGATAGACAATGAGCAGTTCTTC.

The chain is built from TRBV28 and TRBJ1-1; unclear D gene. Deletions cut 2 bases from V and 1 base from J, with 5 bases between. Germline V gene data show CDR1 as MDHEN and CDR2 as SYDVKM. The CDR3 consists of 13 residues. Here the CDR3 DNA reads TGTGCCAGCAGTTTAAGCCAGAACACTGAAGCTTTCTTT. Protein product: CASSLSQNTEAFF.

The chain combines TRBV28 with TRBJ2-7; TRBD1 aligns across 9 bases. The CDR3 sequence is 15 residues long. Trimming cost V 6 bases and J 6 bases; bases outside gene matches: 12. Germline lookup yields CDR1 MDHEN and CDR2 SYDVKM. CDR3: CASSVTGGVPLEQYF. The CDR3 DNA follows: TGTGCCAGCAGCGTAACAGGGGGCGTACCCCTCGAGCAGTACTTC.

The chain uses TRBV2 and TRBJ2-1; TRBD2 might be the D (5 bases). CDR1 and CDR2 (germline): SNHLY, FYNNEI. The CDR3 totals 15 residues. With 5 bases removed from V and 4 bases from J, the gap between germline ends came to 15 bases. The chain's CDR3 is CASSPEREGYNEQFF. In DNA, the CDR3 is TGTGCCAGCAGTCCCGAGCGAGAGGGTTACAATGAGCAGTTCTTC.

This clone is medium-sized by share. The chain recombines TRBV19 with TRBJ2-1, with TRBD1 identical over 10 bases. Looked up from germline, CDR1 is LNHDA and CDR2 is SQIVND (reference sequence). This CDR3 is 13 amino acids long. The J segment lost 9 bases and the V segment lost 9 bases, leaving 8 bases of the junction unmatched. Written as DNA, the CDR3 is TGTGCCAGCGGCGGGACAGGGGAAGGTGAGCAGTTCTTC. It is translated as CASGGTGEGEQFF.

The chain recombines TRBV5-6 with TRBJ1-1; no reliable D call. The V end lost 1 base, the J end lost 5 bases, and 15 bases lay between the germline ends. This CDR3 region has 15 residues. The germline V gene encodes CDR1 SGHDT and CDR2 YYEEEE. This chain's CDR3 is CASSLRIGQLTEAFF. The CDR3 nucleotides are TGTGCCAGCAGCTTGAGGATCGGGCAATTGACTGAAGCTTTCTTT.

CDR3 residues: CASSPNTLGTEAFF. The CDR3 bases are TGTGCCAGCAGCCCAAACACTCTCGGGACTGAAGCTTTCTTT. The chain links TRBV28 to TRBJ1-1, with D hard to call. Trimming took off 6 bases at V and 5 bases at J, with 16 bases between the two ends. This CDR3 contains 14 residues. The V gene's germline CDR1 is MDHEN and CDR2 SYDVKM.

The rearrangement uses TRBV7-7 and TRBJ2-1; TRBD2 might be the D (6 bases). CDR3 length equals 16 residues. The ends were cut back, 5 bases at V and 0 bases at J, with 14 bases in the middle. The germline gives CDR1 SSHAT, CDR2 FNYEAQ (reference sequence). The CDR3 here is CASSPTTGDSYNEQFF. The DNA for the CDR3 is TGTGCCAGCAGCCCGACTACGGGGGACTCCTACAATGAGCAGTTCTTC.

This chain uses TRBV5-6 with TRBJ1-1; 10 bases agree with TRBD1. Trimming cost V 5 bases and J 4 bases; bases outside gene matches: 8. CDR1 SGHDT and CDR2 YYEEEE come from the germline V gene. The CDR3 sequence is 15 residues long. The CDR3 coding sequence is TGTGCCAGCAGAATAGACAGGGGGCGCGGCACTGAAGCTTTCTTT. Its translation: CASRIDRGRGTEAFF. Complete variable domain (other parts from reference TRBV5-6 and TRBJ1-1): DAGVTQSPTHLIKTRGQQVTLRCSPKSGHDTVSWYQQALGQGPQFIFQYYEEEERQRGNFPDRFSGHQFPNYSSELNVNALLLGDSALYLCASRIDRGRGTEAFFGQGTRLTVV.

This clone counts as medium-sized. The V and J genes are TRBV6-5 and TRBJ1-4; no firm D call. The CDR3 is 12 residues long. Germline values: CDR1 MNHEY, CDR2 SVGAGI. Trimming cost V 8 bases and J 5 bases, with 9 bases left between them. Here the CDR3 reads CASGRGNEKLFF. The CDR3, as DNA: TGTGCCAGCGGGAGAGGAAATGAAAAACTGTTTTTT.

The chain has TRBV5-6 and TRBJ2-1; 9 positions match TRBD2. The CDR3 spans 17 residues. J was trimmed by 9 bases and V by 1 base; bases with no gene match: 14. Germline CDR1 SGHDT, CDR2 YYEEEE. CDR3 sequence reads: CASSLLGTSRLGTEQFF. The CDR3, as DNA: TGTGCCAGCAGCTTGTTAGGGACTAGCAGATTGGGTACTGAGCAGTTCTTC.

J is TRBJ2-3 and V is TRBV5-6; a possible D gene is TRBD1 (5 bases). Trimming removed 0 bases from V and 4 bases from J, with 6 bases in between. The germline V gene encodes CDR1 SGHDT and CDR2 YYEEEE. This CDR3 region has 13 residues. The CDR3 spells CASSLATADTQYF. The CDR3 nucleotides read TGTGCCAGCAGCTTGGCGACAGCAGATACGCAGTATTTT.

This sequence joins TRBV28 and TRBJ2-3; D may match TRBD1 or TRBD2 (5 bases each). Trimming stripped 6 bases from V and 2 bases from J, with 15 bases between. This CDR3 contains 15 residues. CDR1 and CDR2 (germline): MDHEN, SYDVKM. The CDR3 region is CASRPRDGFTDTQYF. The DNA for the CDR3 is TGTGCCAGCAGACCCCGGGACGGATTCACAGATACGCAGTATTTT. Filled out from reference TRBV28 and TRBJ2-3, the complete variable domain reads DVKVTQSSRYLVKRTGEKVFLECVQDMDHENMFWYRQDPGLGLRLIYFSYDVKMKEKGDIPEGYSVSREKKERFSLILESASTNQTSMYLCASRPRDGFTDTQYFGPGTRLTVL.

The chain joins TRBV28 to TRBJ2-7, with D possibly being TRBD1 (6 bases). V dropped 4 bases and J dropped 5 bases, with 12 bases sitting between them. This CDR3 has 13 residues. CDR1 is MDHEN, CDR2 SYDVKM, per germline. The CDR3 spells CASSYPGDHEQYF. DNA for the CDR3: TGTGCCAGCAGTTATCCAGGGGACCACGAGCAGTACTTC.

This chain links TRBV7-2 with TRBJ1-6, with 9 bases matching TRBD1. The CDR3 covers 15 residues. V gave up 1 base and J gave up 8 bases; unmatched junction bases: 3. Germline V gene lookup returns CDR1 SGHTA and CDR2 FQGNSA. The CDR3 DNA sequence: TGTGCCAGCAGCTTAGTGGGACAGGGTGATTCACCCCTCCACTTT. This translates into CASSLVGQGDSPLHF.

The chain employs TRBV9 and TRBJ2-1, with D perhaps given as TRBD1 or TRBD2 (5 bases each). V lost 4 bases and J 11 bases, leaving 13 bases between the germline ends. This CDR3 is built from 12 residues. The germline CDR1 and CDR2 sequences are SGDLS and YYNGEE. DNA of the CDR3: TGTGCCAGCAGCACTTCCCTGGGACAGCAGTTCTTC. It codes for CASSTSLGQQFF.

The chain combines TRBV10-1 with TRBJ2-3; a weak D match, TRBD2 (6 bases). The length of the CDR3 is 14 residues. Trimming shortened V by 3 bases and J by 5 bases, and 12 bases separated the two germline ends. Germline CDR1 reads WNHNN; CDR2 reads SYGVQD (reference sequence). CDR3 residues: CASSDERVGDTQYF. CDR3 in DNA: TGCGCCAGCAGTGATGAGCGGGTGGGAGATACGCAGTATTTT.

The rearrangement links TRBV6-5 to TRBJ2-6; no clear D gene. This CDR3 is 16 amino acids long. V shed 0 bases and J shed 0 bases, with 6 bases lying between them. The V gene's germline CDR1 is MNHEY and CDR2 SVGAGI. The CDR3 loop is CASSYSALSGANVLTF. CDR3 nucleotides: TGTGCCAGCAGTTACTCGGCCCTCTCTGGGGCCAACGTCCTGACTTTC.

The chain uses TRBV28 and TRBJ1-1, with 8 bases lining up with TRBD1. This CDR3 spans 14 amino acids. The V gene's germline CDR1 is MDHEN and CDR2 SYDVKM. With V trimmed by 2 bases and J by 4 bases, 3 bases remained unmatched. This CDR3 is CASSLVQGGTEAFF. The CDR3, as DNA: TGTGCCAGCAGTTTAGTACAGGGGGGCACTGAAGCTTTCTTT.

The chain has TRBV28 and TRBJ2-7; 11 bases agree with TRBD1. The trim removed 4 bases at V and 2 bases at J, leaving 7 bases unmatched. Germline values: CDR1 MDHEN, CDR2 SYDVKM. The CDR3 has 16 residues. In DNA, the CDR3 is TGTGCCAGCAGTTCCGGCCCGGGACAGGGGGCCTACGAGCAGTACTTC. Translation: CASSSGPGQGAYEQYF. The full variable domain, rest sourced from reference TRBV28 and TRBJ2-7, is DVKVTQSSRYLVKRTGEKVFLECVQDMDHENMFWYRQDPGLGLRLIYFSYDVKMKEKGDIPEGYSVSREKKERFSLILESASTNQTSMYLCASSSGPGQGAYEQYFGPGTRLTVT.

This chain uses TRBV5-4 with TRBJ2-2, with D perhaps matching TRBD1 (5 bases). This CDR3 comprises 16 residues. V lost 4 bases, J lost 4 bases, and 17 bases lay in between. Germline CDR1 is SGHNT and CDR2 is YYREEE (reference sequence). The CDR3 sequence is CASSRDNRRSTGELFF. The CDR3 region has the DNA TGTGCCAGCAGCAGGGATAACAGGAGATCCACCGGGGAGCTGTTTTTT.

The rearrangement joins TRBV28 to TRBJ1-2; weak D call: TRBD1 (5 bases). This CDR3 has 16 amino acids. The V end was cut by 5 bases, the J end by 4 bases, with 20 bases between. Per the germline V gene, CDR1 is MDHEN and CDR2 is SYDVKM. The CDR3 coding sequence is TGTGCCAGCAGTACCCGCGGGGCCCCACACCCCTATGGCTACACCTTC. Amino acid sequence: CASSTRGAPHPYGYTF.

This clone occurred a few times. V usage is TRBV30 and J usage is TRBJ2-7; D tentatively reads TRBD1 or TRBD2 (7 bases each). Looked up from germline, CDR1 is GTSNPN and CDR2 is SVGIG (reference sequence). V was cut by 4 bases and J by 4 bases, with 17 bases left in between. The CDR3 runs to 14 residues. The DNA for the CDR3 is TGTGCCTGGAATAGGCAGGGGGGAGGGTACGAGCAGTACTTC. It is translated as CAWNRQGGGYEQYF.

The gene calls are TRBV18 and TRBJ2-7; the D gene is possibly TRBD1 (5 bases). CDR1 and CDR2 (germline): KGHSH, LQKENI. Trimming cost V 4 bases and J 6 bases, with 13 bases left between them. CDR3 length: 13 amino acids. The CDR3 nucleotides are TGTGCCAGCTCACTGTCCAGGGATAGCGAGCAGTACTTC. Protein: CASSLSRDSEQYF.

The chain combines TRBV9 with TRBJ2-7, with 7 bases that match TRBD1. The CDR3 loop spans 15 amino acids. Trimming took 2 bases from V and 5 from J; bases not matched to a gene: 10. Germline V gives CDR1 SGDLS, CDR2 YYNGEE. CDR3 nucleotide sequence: TGTGCCAGCAGCGTCTCCGGGACAGCTCCTAACGAGCAGTACTTC. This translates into CASSVSGTAPNEQYF.

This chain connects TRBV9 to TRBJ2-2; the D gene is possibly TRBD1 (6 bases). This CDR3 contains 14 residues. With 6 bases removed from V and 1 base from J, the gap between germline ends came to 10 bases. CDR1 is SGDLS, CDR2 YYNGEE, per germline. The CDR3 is CASNLQGNTGELFF. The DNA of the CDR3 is TGTGCCAGCAACTTACAGGGGAACACCGGGGAGCTGTTTTTT.

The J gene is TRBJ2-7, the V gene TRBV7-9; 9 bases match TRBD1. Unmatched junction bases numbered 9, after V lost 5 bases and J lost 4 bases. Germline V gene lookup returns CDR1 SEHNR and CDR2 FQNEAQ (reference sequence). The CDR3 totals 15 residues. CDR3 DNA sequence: TGTGCCAGCAGCCCAGGACAGGGGCTGTTATACGAGCAGTACTTC. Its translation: CASSPGQGLLYEQYF.

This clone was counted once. The CDR3 DNA sequence: TGTGCCAGCCGAGTCGGGGTCTTAAGCTCCTACAATGAGCAGTTCTTC. It yields the protein CASRVGVLSSYNEQFF. The chain joins TRBV6-6 to TRBJ2-1; D possibly corresponds to TRBD2 (5 bases). V shed 8 bases and J shed 0 bases, with 17 bases lying between them. The CDR3 has 16 amino acids. Germline V gene sequence: CDR1 MNHNY, CDR2 SVGAGI (reference sequence).

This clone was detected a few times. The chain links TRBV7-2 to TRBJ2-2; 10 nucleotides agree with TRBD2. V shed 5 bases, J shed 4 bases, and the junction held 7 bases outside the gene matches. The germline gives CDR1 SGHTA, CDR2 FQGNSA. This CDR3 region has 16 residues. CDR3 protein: CASSHSGGAGTGELFF. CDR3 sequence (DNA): TGTGCCAGCAGCCACAGCGGGGGGGCCGGCACCGGGGAGCTGTTTTTT.